This T cell receptor (beta chain) was identified during a study of blood T cell repertoires in COVID-19. In the study overall: There were acute and convalescent COVID-19 samples, and they came from the United States, Italy and Spain. Sources were T cells, B-cell-depleted T cells, or PBMCs; the material itself was cDNA or gDNA.

Germline assignment: CDR1 SGDLS and CDR2 YYNGEE. V lost 3 bases to trimming and J lost 3 bases, with 11 bases between them. The CDR3 runs to 14 residues. Only in-frame clones appear in the TCRdb table, and some are missing; sequencing was by immunoSEQ multiplex PCR. The profile shows nearly 25,000 clones, roughly nine tenths of them singletons. The chain is built from TRBV9 and TRBJ2-3; D is perhaps TRBD1 (6 bases). This TCR came from a man aged 70-80 years with acute or convalescent COVID-19. The material sequenced was peripheral blood. Here the CDR3 reads CASSDYRVTDTQYF. The CDR3 coding sequence is TGTGCCAGCAGCGACTACAGGGTAACAGATACGCAGTATTTT.